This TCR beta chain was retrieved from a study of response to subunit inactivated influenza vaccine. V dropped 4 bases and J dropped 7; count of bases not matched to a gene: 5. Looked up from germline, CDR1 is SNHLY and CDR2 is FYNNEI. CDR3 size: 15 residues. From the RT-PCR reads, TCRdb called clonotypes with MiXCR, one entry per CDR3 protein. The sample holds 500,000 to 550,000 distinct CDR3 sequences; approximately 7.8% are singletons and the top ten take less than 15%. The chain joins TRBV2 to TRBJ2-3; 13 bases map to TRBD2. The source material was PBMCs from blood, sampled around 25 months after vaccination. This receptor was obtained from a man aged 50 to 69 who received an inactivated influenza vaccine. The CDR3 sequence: CASSGTSGGGNTQYF. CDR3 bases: TGTGCCAGCAGTGGGACTAGCGGGGGTGGTAATACGCAGTATTTT.